This TCR beta chain came from a study of sequential checkpoint blockade in melanoma. On the study more broadly: Maintenance nivolumab came after either treatment sequence. About 89 pretreatment tumor DNA samples were TCRβ immunosequenced. About two dozen patients had tumor biopsies before treatment and at week 13.

Germline V gives CDR1 SGHNT, CDR2 YENEEA. Germline trimming cut 5 bases from V and 9 bases from J; bases unmatched to any gene: 15. There are 15 residues in the CDR3. Study-level findings and limits: Patients with week-13 increases in T-cell fraction and clonality benefited about 30 times more often.

The treatment was: randomized to nivolumab then ipilimumab (arm A) or the reverse (arm B). There are many counts of this clone. Its antigen is not known. Here immunoSEQ multiplex PCR was the method, and the copy in TCRdb shows in-frame clones only, minus some. The sample has a few thousand clones; 20% are singletons. The chain employs TRBV11-3 and TRBJ2-5, with 7 bases that match TRBD2. The TCR comes from a human donor with melanoma. This sample comprised tumor tissue (inferred from file names), obtained from a patient given nivolumab and ipilimumab in sequence. The CDR3: CASSEVRDYLRAQYF. CDR3 coding DNA: TGTGCCAGCAGCGAGGTCCGGGACTACCTAAGGGCCCAGTACTTC.